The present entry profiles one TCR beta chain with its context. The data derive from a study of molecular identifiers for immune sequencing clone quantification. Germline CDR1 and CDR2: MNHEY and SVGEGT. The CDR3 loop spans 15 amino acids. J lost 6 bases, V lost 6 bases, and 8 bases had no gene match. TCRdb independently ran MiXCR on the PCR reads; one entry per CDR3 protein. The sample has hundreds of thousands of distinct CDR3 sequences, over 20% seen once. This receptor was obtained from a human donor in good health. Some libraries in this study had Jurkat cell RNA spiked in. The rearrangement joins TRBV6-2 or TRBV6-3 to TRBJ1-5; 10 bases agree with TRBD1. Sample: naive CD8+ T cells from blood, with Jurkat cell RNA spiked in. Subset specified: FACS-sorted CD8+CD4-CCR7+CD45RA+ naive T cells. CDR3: CASSQRDRGFQPQHF. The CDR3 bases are TGTGCCAGCAGCCAGAGGGACAGGGGATTTCAGCCCCAGCATTTT.